The 16 T cell receptor beta chains below come from one sample, sequenced in a study of cytomegalovirus exposure and HLA in healthy donors. 13 Jbeta primers and 60 Vbeta primers were used for the PCR. Assay used: immunoSEQ multiplex PCR; TCRdb lists only in-frame clones, some missing. Across about 100,000 clones, the top ten clones capture about 5.9% of the sample. The sequencing sample was made of PBMCs. Source of these receptors: a girl aged 10-17 years in good health and CMV-seropositive.

The genes are TRBV7-9 and TRBJ1-5, with 7 bases fitting TRBD1. Trimming cost V 5 bases and J 4 bases; bases outside gene matches: 5. The CDR3 has 14 amino acids. Germline CDR1 and CDR2: SEHNR and FQNEAQ (reference sequence). The CDR3 bases are TGTGCCAGCAGCGCGGGACAGTCTAATCAGCCCCAGCATTTT. It encodes CASSAGQSNQPQHF.

A word on this clone: The identical CDR3 is also encoded by other nucleotide sequences in the sample. This chain uses TRBV29-1 with TRBJ2-7, with 11 bases identical to TRBD2. J gave up 2 bases and V 7 bases, and 4 bases lay outside the gene matches. The CDR3 is made up of 13 amino acids. The germline V gene encodes CDR1 SQVTM and CDR2 ANQGSEA. CDR3 sequence (DNA): TGCAGCGAACTAGCGGGGGCCCCCTACGAGCAGTACGTC. Encoded protein: CSELAGAPYEQYV.

The J gene is TRBJ1-2, the V gene TRBV7-2, with D perhaps matching TRBD1 (5 bases). The germline V gene has CDR1 SGHTA and CDR2 FQGNSA. The V gene lost 0 bases and the J gene lost 6 bases, with 20 bases spanning the gap. CDR3 size: 17 residues. Written as DNA, the CDR3 is TGTGCCAGCAGCTTAGCACAGGAGACGTATTACGTCGATGGCTACACCTTC. Its translation: CASSLAQETYYVDGYTF.

The chain employs TRBV6-1 and TRBJ2-7, with TRBD1 identical over 10 bases. Germline values: CDR1 MNHNS, CDR2 SASEGT. V shed 2 bases and J 6 bases; nucleotides not matched to a gene: 7. This CDR3 comprises 15 residues. The CDR3 DNA reads as TGTGCCAGCAGTGAATTTCGGACAGGGGGGACCGAGCAGTACTTC. It codes for CASSEFRTGGTEQYF.

This rearrangement joins TRBV18 to TRBJ1-1, with D possibly matching TRBD1 (6 bases). CDR1 is KGHSH and CDR2 is LQKENI in the germline V gene. This CDR3 comprises 13 residues. Trimming stripped 4 bases from V and 3 bases from J, with 9 bases between. CDR3 nucleotide sequence: TGTGCCAGCTCACGAAACAGGGACACTGAAGCTTTCTTT. This translates into CASSRNRDTEAFF.

The rearrangement uses TRBV7-2 and TRBJ2-1, with TRBD1 matching over 10 bases. This CDR3 region has 15 residues. The V segment lost 1 base and the J segment 8 bases; nucleotides outside the gene matches: 5. Germline CDR1 reads SGHTA; CDR2 reads FQGNSA. DNA for the CDR3: TGTGCCAGCAGCTTAGAGGGACAGGGGATAGATGAGCAGTTCTTC. This gives the protein CASSLEGQGIDEQFF. Variable domain in full (rest from reference TRBV7-2 and TRBJ2-1): GAGVSQSPSNKVTEKGKDVELRCDPISGHTALYWYRQSLGQGLEFLIYFQGNSAPDKSGLPSDRFSAERTGGSVSTLTIQRTQQEDSAVYLCASSLEGQGIDEQFFGPGTRLTVL.

The V call is TRBV11-2, the J call TRBJ2-1, with 9 bases matching TRBD1. Germline-derived CDR1 and CDR2 are SGHAT and FQNNGV. The V and J ends lost 2 bases and 5 bases, in that order; junction bases with no gene match: 7. This CDR3 contains 16 residues. The CDR3 reads CASSLISGQGHNEQFF. The CDR3 region has the DNA TGTGCCAGCAGCTTAATTTCGGGACAGGGCCACAATGAGCAGTTCTTC.

The chain carries TRBV15 and TRBJ2-5; a weak D match, TRBD1 (5 bases). V was pared by 0 bases and J by 5 bases, with 7 bases between. CDR3 length: 13 residues. Germline V gene sequence: CDR1 LNHNV, CDR2 YYDKDF (reference sequence). The chain's CDR3 is CATSRDRVETQYF. The CDR3 nucleotides are TGTGCCACCAGCAGAGACAGGGTGGAGACCCAGTACTTC.

The rearrangement uses TRBV15 and TRBJ2-7; D is possibly TRBD2 (6 bases). Trimming took 5 bases from V and 7 from J, leaving 15 bases between them. In germline, CDR1 is LNHNV, CDR2 YYDKDF (reference sequence). The CDR3 runs to 13 residues. The CDR3 DNA follows: TGTGCCACCAGCCCGACGGGAGCCGGGGAGCAGTACTTC. Encoded protein: CATSPTGAGEQYF.

This chain joins TRBV4-3 and TRBJ2-1; D unclear. V dropped 0 bases and J dropped 6 bases, with 9 bases sitting between them. Germline-derived CDR1 and CDR2 are LGHNA and YSLEER. CDR3 size: 14 residues. The CDR3 protein is CASSQDEQINEQFF. CDR3 bases: TGCGCCAGCAGCCAAGACGAACAGATCAATGAGCAGTTCTTC.

This chain joins TRBV7-2 and TRBJ2-7; TRBD1 matches 9 bases. Per germline, CDR1 SGHTA and CDR2 FQGNSA. CDR3 length: 15 residues. V shed 1 base, J shed 0 bases, and the junction held 1 base outside the gene matches. CDR3 in DNA: TGTGCCAGCAGCTTAGTGACAGGGGGCTCCTACGAGCAGTACGTC. Amino acids: CASSLVTGGSYEQYV.

CDR3 bases: TGTGCCAGTAGTATTGGAGGAACCACTAATGAGCAGTTCTTC. It codes for CASSIGGTTNEQFF. The gene calls are TRBV19 and TRBJ2-1, with D tentatively TRBD2 (5 bases). V was cut by 3 bases and J by 7 bases, with 13 bases left in between. CDR3 length: 14 amino acids. The germline V gene has CDR1 LNHDA and CDR2 SQIVND (reference sequence).

This chain connects TRBV5-4 to TRBJ1-1; the D gene is possibly TRBD1 (6 bases). The CDR3 is 15 amino acids. Looked up from germline, CDR1 is SGHNT and CDR2 is YYREEE (reference sequence). Trimming cost V 4 bases and J 4 bases, with 17 bases left between them. CDR3 loop: CASSPDGGRGTEAFF. CDR3 in DNA: TGTGCCAGCAGCCCGGACGGGGGGCGGGGCACTGAAGCTTTCTTT. Full variable domain (missing parts from reference TRBV5-4 and TRBJ1-1): ETGVTQSPTHLIKTRGQQVTLRCSSQSGHNTVSWYQQALGQGPQFIFQYYREEENGRGNFPPRFSGLQFPNYSSELNVNALELDDSALYLCASSPDGGRGTEAFFGQGTRLTVV.

This rearrangement joins TRBV6-5 to TRBJ2-5; D is undetermined. The germline V and J ends were trimmed by 2 bases and 0 bases, with 7 bases remaining between them. The CDR3 has 14 amino acids. Germline assignment: CDR1 MNHEY and CDR2 SVGAGI. The CDR3 sequence: CASSYTRNQETQYF. CDR3 sequence (DNA): TGTGCCAGCAGTTACACTCGTAACCAAGAGACCCAGTACTTC.

The chain recombines TRBV19 with TRBJ1-2; D remains unclear. CDR1 and CDR2 from the germline V gene are LNHDA and SQIVND (reference sequence). The CDR3 covers 13 residues. The V gene lost 8 bases and the J gene lost 7 bases, with 17 bases spanning the gap. As DNA, the CDR3 is TGTGCCAGTTCAAATAGCCCCGTGGGTGGCTACACCTTC. Translated: CASSNSPVGGYTF.

This sequence joins TRBV19 and TRBJ1-1; 8 nucleotides line up with TRBD1. Germline V lookup: CDR1 LNHDA, CDR2 SQIVND (reference sequence). The CDR3 has 16 residues. V lost 0 bases to trimming and J lost 4 bases; unmatched junction nucleotides: 7. CDR3 coding DNA: TGTGCCAGTAGTATAGACGGCCCCGGACAGGGCACTGAAGCTTTCTTT. It translates to CASSIDGPGQGTEAFF.